Below, one T cell receptor (beta chain) is given with its context. Its antigen is unidentified. Sequencing was performed with immunoSEQ multiplex PCR; in TCRdb, only in-frame clones are kept and a portion is missing. The profile covers approximately 22,000 clones, with 85% to 90% appearing a single time and around 7% taken by the ten largest. The V end was cut by 4 bases, the J end by 4 bases, with 14 bases between. Germline V lookup: CDR1 SGHRS, CDR2 YFSETQ. This CDR3 spans 14 amino acids. The data were taken from a study of T cells in localized non-small cell lung cancer. Study-level results: Compared with tumor, uninvolved adjacent lung displayed greater T cell clonality, ranking highest overall.

Source: peripheral blood, taken before any cancer treatment. This receptor was obtained from a male donor aged 60 or older with stage I squamous cell lung carcinoma. This chain links TRBV5-1 with TRBJ1-1; D call uncertain. The CDR3: CASSQQPTGTEAFF. In nucleotides, the CDR3 is TGCGCCAGCAGCCAACAACCAACGGGCACTGAAGCTTTCTTT.